This T cell receptor (beta chain) was identified in a study of T cells in Graves' hyperthyroidism and ophthalmopathy. Study conclusions and caveats: Model output signaled ophthalmopathy a median 6.5 months ahead of onset.

The junction had 10 bases not matched to a gene; V was cut back by 6 bases and J by 7 bases. The CDR3 is made up of 16 amino acids. The V gene's germline CDR1 is DFQATT and CDR2 SNEGSKA (reference sequence). This clonotype turned up a few times. Its antigen is unknown. TCR beta CDR3 region amplification was performed from RNA transcripts. First-round RT-PCR of the TCR CDR3 relied on the HTBI primer set. TCRdb recomputed calls from the multiplex PCR reads with MiXCR, one row per CDR3 protein. The repertoire consists of a few hundred thousand distinct CDR3 sequences, with more than 12% occurring once and the leading ten covering over 25%.

The J gene is TRBJ2-1, the V gene TRBV20-1, with 15 nucleotides matching TRBD2. The sequenced sample was blood. The clonotype originates from a woman aged 30 to 39 with Graves' hyperthyroidism. As DNA, the CDR3 is TGCAGTGCACCGCCCACCGGGACTAGCGGGGGGAATGAGCAGTTCTTC. Translation gives CSAPPTGTSGGNEQFF.